These 10 T cell receptor beta chains were sequenced from one sample in a study of CD4 T cells in relation to SARS-CoV-2 and coronaviruses. Their target antigens are unknown. The protocol was immunoSEQ multiplex PCR, while the TCRdb copy is restricted to in-frame clones and leaves out a portion. The data hold some 19,000 clones, with about 80% observed a single time. The unexposed donors gave CD4+ T cells in about 2011-2019, prior to COVID-19. CD4+ T cells were isolated from the cells after around 11 days of culture. Material for sequencing was CD4+ T cells from PBMCs, cultured in vitro. The receptors stem from a human donor in good health.

Here the CDR3 reads CASSLGGAEPSNEQFF. CDR3 nucleotides: TGTGCCAGCAGCTTAGGAGGCGCGGAGCCCTCTAATGAGCAGTTCTTC. This chain uses TRBV7-2 with TRBJ2-1, with D unclear. This CDR3 is 16 amino acids long. Germline V gene lookup returns CDR1 SGHTA and CDR2 FQGNSA. The V and J ends lost 1 base and 7 bases respectively, with 17 bases between them.

This chain uses TRBV5-1 with TRBJ2-3; no clear D. The CDR3 is 12 residues long. The germline V gene encodes CDR1 SGHRS and CDR2 YFSETQ. V lost 3 bases and J lost 3, with 5 bases in between. DNA of the CDR3: TGCGCCAGCAGCTCCGCAACAGATACGCAGTATTTT. Amino acid sequence: CASSSATDTQYF. Variable domain in full (rest from reference TRBV5-1 and TRBJ2-3): KAGVTQTPRYLIKTRGQQVTLSCSPISGHRSVSWYQQTPGQGLQFLFEYFSETQRNKGNFPGRFSGRQFSNSRSEMNVSTLELGDSALYLCASSSATDTQYFGPGTRLTVL.

This chain connects TRBV5-4 to TRBJ1-1; 7 positions agree with TRBD1. The V and J ends lost 4 bases and 3 bases, in that order; junction bases with no gene match: 6. This CDR3 is 14 amino acids long. Germline V lookup: CDR1 SGHNT, CDR2 YYREEE (reference sequence). The CDR3 nucleotides read TGTGCCAGCAGCCCCAGAGGGGGCGACACTGAAGCTTTCTTT. It is translated as CASSPRGGDTEAFF. The entire variable domain, with the rest obtained from reference TRBV5-4 and TRBJ1-1, is as follows: ETGVTQSPTHLIKTRGQQVTLRCSSQSGHNTVSWYQQALGQGPQFIFQYYREEENGRGNFPPRFSGLQFPNYSSELNVNALELDDSALYLCASSPRGGDTEAFFGQGTRLTVV.

The V gene is TRBV30, the J gene TRBJ2-2; no clear D. This CDR3 is 15 amino acids long. From germline, CDR1 is GTSNPN and CDR2 SVGIG (reference sequence). The V and J ends lost 8 bases and 0 bases respectively, with 16 bases between them. CDR3 DNA: TGTGCCCGTGATAGAGGCGTAGCGAACACCGGGGAGCTGTTTTTT. It translates to CARDRGVANTGELFF.

This chain uses TRBV28 with TRBJ1-1, with unresolved D. The CDR3 length is 14 residues. CDR1 and CDR2 from the germline V gene are MDHEN and SYDVKM. Trimming cost V 5 bases and J 4 bases, with 14 bases left between them. The CDR3 coding sequence is TGTGCCAGCAGTCCCCGGAAAGTTAGCACTGAAGCTTTCTTT. It encodes CASSPRKVSTEAFF. The full variable domain, with the rest looked up from reference TRBV28 and TRBJ1-1, is DVKVTQSSRYLVKRTGEKVFLECVQDMDHENMFWYRQDPGLGLRLIYFSYDVKMKEKGDIPEGYSVSREKKERFSLILESASTNQTSMYLCASSPRKVSTEAFFGQGTRLTVV.

The V and J genes are TRBV3-1 (or the pseudogene TRBV3-2) and TRBJ2-7; D is undetermined. V was clipped by 1 base and J by 0 bases, with 4 bases between them. The CDR3 contains 13 residues. Germline assignment: CDR1 LGHDT and CDR2 YNNKEL (reference sequence). The CDR3 loop is CASSQGSSYEQYF. The CDR3 region has the DNA TGTGCCAGCAGCCAAGGAAGCTCCTACGAGCAGTACTTC.

The chain is built from TRBV5-6 and TRBJ1-2; 10 bases line up with TRBD1. The germline CDR1 and CDR2 sequences are SGHDT and YYEEEE. CDR3 length: 14 residues. V shed 4 bases, J shed 4 bases, and the junction held 4 bases outside the gene matches. CDR3 loop: CASSPWTGGYGYTF. The CDR3 region has the DNA TGTGCCAGCAGCCCCTGGACAGGGGGCTATGGCTACACCTTC.

In this sample, this clone turned up a few times. The chain recombines TRBV7-9 with TRBJ2-3; 9 positions match TRBD1. The CDR3 covers 15 residues. The germline gives CDR1 SEHNR, CDR2 FQNEAQ (reference sequence). V lost 5 bases to trimming and J lost 4 bases; unmatched junction nucleotides: 7. The CDR3, as DNA: TGTGCCAGCAGCGGACAGGGGACTACGCCAGATACGCAGTATTTT. Its translation: CASSGQGTTPDTQYF.

The chain combines TRBV11-2 with TRBJ2-2; TRBD1 is a possible D gene (5 bases). The CDR3 runs 13 residues. The germline V gene has CDR1 SGHAT and CDR2 FQNNGV. V lost 5 bases and J lost 5, with 9 bases in between. The CDR3, as DNA: TGTGCCAGCAGCATTAGACAGACCGGGGAGCTGTTTTTT. It codes for CASSIRQTGELFF.

The chain recombines TRBV6-5 with TRBJ2-1; TRBD2 matches 7 bases. V shed 3 bases and J 8 bases; nucleotides not matched to a gene: 10. The germline V gene has CDR1 MNHEY and CDR2 SVGAGI. The CDR3 is 15 residues long. In DNA, the CDR3 is TGTGCCAGCAGTTATATGCGCGGGAGAGAATATGAGCAGTTCTTC. Amino acids: CASSYMRGREYEQFF.